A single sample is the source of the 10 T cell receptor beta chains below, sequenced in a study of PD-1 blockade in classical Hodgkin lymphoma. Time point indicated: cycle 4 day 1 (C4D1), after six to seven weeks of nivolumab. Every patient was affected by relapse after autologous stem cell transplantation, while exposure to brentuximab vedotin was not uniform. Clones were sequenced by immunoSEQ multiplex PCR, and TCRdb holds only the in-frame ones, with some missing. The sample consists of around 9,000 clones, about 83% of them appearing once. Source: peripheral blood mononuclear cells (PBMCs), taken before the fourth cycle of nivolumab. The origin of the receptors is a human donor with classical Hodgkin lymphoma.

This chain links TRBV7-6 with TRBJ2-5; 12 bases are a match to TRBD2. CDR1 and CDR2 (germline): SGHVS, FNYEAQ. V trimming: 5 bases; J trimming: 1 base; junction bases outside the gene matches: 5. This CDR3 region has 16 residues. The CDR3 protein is CASSLTSGGVQETQYF. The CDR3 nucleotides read TGTGCCAGCAGCCTGACTAGCGGGGGCGTCCAAGAGACCCAGTACTTC.

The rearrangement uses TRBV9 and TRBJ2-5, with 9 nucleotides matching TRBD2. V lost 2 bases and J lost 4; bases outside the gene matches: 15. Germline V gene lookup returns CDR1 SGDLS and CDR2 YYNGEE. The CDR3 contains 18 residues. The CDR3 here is CASSVAEGSGGYGETQYF. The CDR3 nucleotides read TGTGCCAGCAGCGTTGCTGAAGGTAGCGGGGGTTACGGAGAGACCCAGTACTTC.

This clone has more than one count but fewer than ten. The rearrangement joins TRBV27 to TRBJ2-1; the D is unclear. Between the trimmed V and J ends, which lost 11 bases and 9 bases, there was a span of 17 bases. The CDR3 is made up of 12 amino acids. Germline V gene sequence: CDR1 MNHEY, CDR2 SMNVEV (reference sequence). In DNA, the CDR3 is TGTGCCGTAGGCTCCGGTGCAGTTGAGCAGTTCTTC. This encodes CAVGSGAVEQFF.

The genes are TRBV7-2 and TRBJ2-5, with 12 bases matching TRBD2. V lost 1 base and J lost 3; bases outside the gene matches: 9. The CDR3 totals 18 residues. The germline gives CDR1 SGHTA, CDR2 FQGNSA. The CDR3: CASSLGSSGGAGKETQYF. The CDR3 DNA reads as TGTGCCAGCAGCTTAGGATCTAGCGGGGGGGCCGGGAAAGAGACCCAGTACTTC.

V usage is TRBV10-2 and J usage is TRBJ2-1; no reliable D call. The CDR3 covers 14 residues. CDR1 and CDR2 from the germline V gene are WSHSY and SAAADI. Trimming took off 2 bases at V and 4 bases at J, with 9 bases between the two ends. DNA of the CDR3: TGCGCCAGCAGTGAGGAGGCGACTTACAATGAGCAGTTCTTC. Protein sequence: CASSEEATYNEQFF.

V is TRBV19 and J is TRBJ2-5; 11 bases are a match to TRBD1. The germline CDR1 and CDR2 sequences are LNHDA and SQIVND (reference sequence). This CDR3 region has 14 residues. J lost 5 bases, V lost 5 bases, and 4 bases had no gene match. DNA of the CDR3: TGTGCCAGTAGTCGGACAGGGGGCCGGGAGACCCAGTACTTC. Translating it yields CASSRTGGRETQYF.

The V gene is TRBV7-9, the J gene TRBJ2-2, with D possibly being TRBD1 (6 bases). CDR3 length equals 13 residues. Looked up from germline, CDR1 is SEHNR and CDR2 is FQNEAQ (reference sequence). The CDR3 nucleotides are TGTGCTCGCGCAGGGGCGAACACCGGGGAGCTGTTTTTT. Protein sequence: CARAGANTGELFF.

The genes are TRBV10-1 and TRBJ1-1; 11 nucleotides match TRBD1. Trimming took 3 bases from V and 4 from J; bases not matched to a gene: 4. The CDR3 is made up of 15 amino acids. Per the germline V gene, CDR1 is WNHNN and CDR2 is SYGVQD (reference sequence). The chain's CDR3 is CASSDTGQGATEAFF. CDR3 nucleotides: TGCGCCAGCAGTGACACCGGACAGGGGGCCACTGAAGCTTTCTTT.

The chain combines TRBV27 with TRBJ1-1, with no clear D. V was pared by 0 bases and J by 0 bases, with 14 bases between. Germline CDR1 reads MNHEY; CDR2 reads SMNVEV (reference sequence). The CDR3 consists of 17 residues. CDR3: CASSLSGRPPMNTEAFF. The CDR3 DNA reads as TGTGCCAGCAGTTTATCCGGGCGGCCCCCGATGAACACTGAAGCTTTCTTT.

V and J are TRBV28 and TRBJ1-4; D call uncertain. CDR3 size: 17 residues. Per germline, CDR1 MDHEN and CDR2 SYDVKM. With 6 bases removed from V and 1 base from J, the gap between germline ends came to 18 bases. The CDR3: CASSPPQPALTNEKLFF. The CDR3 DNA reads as TGTGCCAGCAGCCCTCCCCAACCGGCCTTAACTAATGAAAAACTGTTTTTT.